This T cell receptor (beta chain) was profiled in a study of molecular identifiers for immune sequencing clone quantification. Study outcomes and limitations: Jurkat TCR RNA spiked in from one cell reportedly remained identifiable amid about 1 million naive cells.

The CDR3 sequence is 16 residues long. With 6 bases removed from V and 1 base from J, the gap between germline ends came to 16 bases. Bulk TCR libraries were made with methods that had been previously described and with listed TCR primers. TCRdb recomputed calls from the PCR reads with MiXCR, one row per CDR3 protein. The profile covers approximately 54,000 distinct CDR3 sequences, with under 30% appearing a single time and around 1.8% taken by the ten largest. This clonotype has a count of ten or more. What it recognizes is unknown. The TCR sequence derives from a human donor in good health. Some libraries in this study had Jurkat cell RNA spiked in. Input material: naive CD8+ T cells from blood, with Jurkat cell RNA spiked in. Subset of the sample: FACS-sorted CD8+CD4-CCR7+CD45RA+ naive T cells. This chain connects TRBV12-3 or TRBV12-4 to TRBJ2-1; possible D gene TRBD1, 5 bases. CDR3 sequence: CASSDEGAASYNEQFF. The CDR3 region has the DNA TGTGCCAGCAGCGATGAAGGGGCCGCGTCCTACAATGAGCAGTTCTTC.